These 18 T cell receptor beta chains came from one sample sequenced in a study of cytomegalovirus exposure and HLA in healthy donors (dated by TCRdb to about 2017). Library preparation used the immunoSEQ multiplex PCR assay. A mixture of 60 forward primers for TCR Vbeta segments and 13 reverse primers for TCR Jbeta segments was used in the multiplex PCR. TCRdb took this table from immuneACCESS and kept in-frame rearrangements with V and J called. Such tables lack part of the clones; where checked against another copy, unresolved V genes explain under half of the gap, and the rest is unexplained. In all, the sample holds approximately 140,000 clones, and 70% to 85% of those were seen once. The top ten constitute approximately 8.8% of the sample. The sequencing sample was made of PBMCs. All receptors come from a woman between 45 and 60 years old in good health and CMV-seropositive.

The chain joins TRBV29-1 to TRBJ2-4; no reliable D call. The V gene's germline CDR1 is SQVTM and CDR2 ANQGSEA. Trimming pared 0 bases from V and 8 bases from J, leaving 11 bases between. This CDR3 has 13 residues. The CDR3 loop is CSVEDPTADIQYF. CDR3 nucleotides: TGCAGCGTTGAAGATCCGACGGCGGACATTCAGTACTTC.

The chain recombines TRBV9 with TRBJ1-1; 7 positions match TRBD1. Germline CDR1 SGDLS, CDR2 YYNGEE. The CDR3 consists of 13 residues. With 4 bases clipped from V and 4 bases from J, the junction kept 4 bases outside the gene matches. CDR3 bases: TGTGCCAGCAGCACGACAGGGATCACTGAAGCTTTCTTT. Amino acid sequence: CASSTTGITEAFF. Full variable domain (rest looked up from reference TRBV9 and TRBJ1-1): DSGVTQTPKHLITATGQRVTLRCSPRSGDLSVYWYQQSLDQGLQFLIQYYNGEERAKGNILERFSAQQFPDLHSELNLSSLELGDSALYFCASSTTGITEAFFGQGTRLTVV.

The chain is built from TRBV19 and TRBJ1-2, with D possibly TRBD1 on 6 matching bases. Germline values: CDR1 LNHDA, CDR2 SQIVND (reference sequence). The CDR3 totals 12 residues. Deletions cut 11 bases from V and 1 base from J, with 11 bases between. CDR3: CASDSFNYGYTF. DNA of the CDR3: TGTGCCTCGGACAGCTTTAACTATGGCTACACCTTC.

The rearrangement uses TRBV2 and TRBJ1-6; D is uncertain. This CDR3 is built from 16 residues. Trimming pared 6 bases from V and 4 bases from J, leaving 16 bases between. Germline lookup yields CDR1 SNHLY and CDR2 FYNNEI. The CDR3, as DNA: TGTGCCAGCAGCCTGCGCCCCTGGGCTTATAATTCACCCCTCCACTTT. This codes for CASSLRPWAYNSPLHF.

V gene TRBV15 combines with J gene TRBJ1-5; the match to TRBD1 covers 10 bases. Germline CDR1 LNHNV, CDR2 YYDKDF (reference sequence). This CDR3 contains 16 residues. Trimming took 3 bases from V and 7 from J; bases not matched to a gene: 9. The CDR3 DNA reads as TGTGCCACCAGCAGGACTAGGGACAGGGGAGCCCAGCCCCAGCATTTT. Protein sequence: CATSRTRDRGAQPQHF.

This sequence joins TRBV30 and TRBJ1-3, with D possibly TRBD1 on 5 matching bases. The CDR3 sequence is 16 residues long. CDR1 is GTSNPN and CDR2 is SVGIG in the germline V gene (reference sequence). V was shortened by 2 bases and J by 3 bases, with 17 bases between the two germline ends. The CDR3 nucleotides are TGTGCCTGGAGTAAAGTTATAGGAGGGGTTGGAAACACCATATATTTT. As protein: CAWSKVIGGVGNTIYF.

This chain links TRBV5-4 with TRBJ1-1; a weak D match, TRBD1 (5 bases). The CDR3 runs 16 residues. The germline CDR1 and CDR2 sequences are SGHNT and YYREEE (reference sequence). Trimming took off 0 bases at V and 0 bases at J, with 12 bases between the two ends. CDR3: CASSLEWYRMNTEAFF. The CDR3 region has the DNA TGTGCCAGCAGCTTGGAGTGGTACAGGATGAACACTGAAGCTTTCTTT.

The V gene is TRBV29-1, the J gene TRBJ1-1; the D is unclear. V lost 7 bases, J lost 1 base, and 13 bases lay in between. Germline V gene lookup returns CDR1 SQVTM and CDR2 ANQGSEA. CDR3 size: 13 residues. As DNA, the CDR3 is TGCAGCGGGGTGATAGCGTCGAACACTGAAGCTTTCTTT. Encoded protein: CSGVIASNTEAFF.

This rearrangement joins TRBV7-3 to TRBJ2-1; D is possibly TRBD2 (5 bases). The length of the CDR3 is 16 residues. Trimming pared 8 bases from V and 2 bases from J, leaving 19 bases between. Germline values: CDR1 SGHTA, CDR2 FQGTGA. The CDR3 loop reads CASSRGGPGTYNEQFF. CDR3 coding DNA: TGTGCCAGCTCCCGTGGTGGTCCGGGGACCTACAATGAGCAGTTCTTC.

This clone was counted between two and nine times. This chain links TRBV12-5 with TRBJ2-1; 9 bases are shared with TRBD2. This CDR3 contains 14 residues. Unmatched junction bases numbered 10, after V lost 7 bases and J lost 9 bases. From germline, CDR1 is LGHNT and CDR2 FRNRAP. Written as DNA, the CDR3 is TGTGCTAGTGCCGTGAGGCGGGGGGGTTTTGAGCAGTTCTTC. Translating it yields CASAVRRGGFEQFF.

This clone was counted a few times. The chain has TRBV5-1 and TRBJ1-1, with TRBD1 matching over 7 bases. V lost 2 bases and J lost 5; bases outside the gene matches: 6. In germline, CDR1 is SGHRS, CDR2 YFSETQ. This CDR3 contains 14 residues. CDR3 amino acids: CASSLQGGETEAFF. The CDR3 bases are TGCGCCAGCAGCTTACAAGGGGGCGAGACTGAAGCTTTCTTT.

This chain joins TRBV6-5 and TRBJ1-5; 8 bases align to TRBD1. Germline lookup yields CDR1 MNHEY and CDR2 SVGAGI. The CDR3 covers 15 residues. V trimming: 7 bases; J trimming: 2 bases; junction bases outside the gene matches: 7. CDR3 coding DNA: TGTGCCAGCACTTCAGGGGGCGGCCGCAATCAGCCCCAGCATTTT. It translates to CASTSGGGRNQPQHF.

This chain connects TRBV10-3 to TRBJ1-5; D is unclear. This CDR3 has 14 amino acids. Between the trimmed V and J ends, which lost 2 bases and 4 bases, there was a span of 9 bases. CDR1 is ENHRY, CDR2 SYGVKD, per germline. In nucleotides, the CDR3 is TGTGCCATCAGTGAGGGAGTGCGAAATCAGCCCCAGCATTTT. This translates into CAISEGVRNQPQHF.

As regards this clone: Germline and junction disagree at one end, which may indicate a read error. The rearrangement uses TRBV29-1 and TRBJ2-1; D may be TRBD2 (7 bases). Germline CDR1 and CDR2: SQVTM and ANQGSEA. The CDR3 spans 14 residues. CDR3 in DNA: TGCAGCGTTGTTCCGGGGGGCTCCTGCAATGAGCAGTTCTTC. Translation: CSVVPGGSCNEQFF.

V usage is TRBV5-1 and J usage is TRBJ2-5; 9 nucleotides match TRBD2. This CDR3 contains 15 residues. V shed 2 bases, J shed 3 bases, and the junction held 5 bases outside the gene matches. CDR1 and CDR2 (germline): SGHRS, YFSETQ. CDR3 DNA sequence: TGCGCCAGCAGCTTTCGCGGGGGGGCTGAAGAGACCCAGTACTTC. The encoded protein is CASSFRGGAEETQYF.

This clone was detected only once. This sequence joins TRBV6-6 and TRBJ1-1; D unresolved. CDR3 length: 14 residues. The germline V gene has CDR1 MNHNY and CDR2 SVGAGI (reference sequence). Trimming cost V 6 bases and J 1 base, with 12 bases left between them. This CDR3 reads CASSRPSSNTEAFF. The CDR3 coding sequence is TGTGCCAGCAGCAGGCCCTCTTCGAACACTGAAGCTTTCTTT.

The J gene is TRBJ2-7, the V gene TRBV19, with D tentatively TRBD2 (6 bases). Trimming cost V 3 bases and J 6 bases, with 9 bases left between them. The CDR3 contains 12 residues. Germline CDR1 LNHDA, CDR2 SQIVND (reference sequence). The CDR3 sequence: CASSMGGSEQYF. The DNA of the CDR3 is TGTGCCAGTAGTATGGGGGGTTCCGAGCAGTACTTC.

The chain links TRBV2 to TRBJ1-1, with 8 bases lining up with TRBD1. The CDR3 loop spans 14 amino acids. The J segment lost 5 bases and the V segment lost 6 bases, leaving 8 bases of the junction unmatched. Germline assignment: CDR1 SNHLY and CDR2 FYNNEI. CDR3 nucleotide sequence: TGTGCCAGCAGAAGGGGACAGGAGCGAACTGAAGCTTTCTTT. Its protein is CASRRGQERTEAFF.